The clone carrying this T cell receptor (beta chain) has a handful of counts. Participants had their cohort set by participant-reported clinical history. This record belongs to a study of blood T cell repertoires in COVID-19. Across the whole study: Each recovered donor of Cohort 3 presented with two negative PCRs, clearance, or symptom resolution.

Method: immunoSEQ multiplex PCR; TCRdb's copy keeps in-frame clones and lacks some. This sample carries more than 200,000 clones, around nine tenths of them seen once, and the ten largest clones take 7.2%. Per germline, CDR1 SGHDT and CDR2 YYEEEE. After removal of 4 bases from V and 2 bases from J, the junction contained 13 bases not matched to a gene. The CDR3 has 17 residues. Sequenced sample: PBMCs or T cells enriched from blood (not recorded which). The sequence derives from a man aged 25 to 40 in a cohort exposed to, infected with or recovered from COVID-19 (not recorded which). The chain recombines TRBV5-6 with TRBJ2-5; 8 bases map to TRBD1. As DNA, the CDR3 is TGTGCCAGCAGCGGGGGACAGGCCCGGGTGGGGCAAGAGACCCAGTACTTC. Translation gives CASSGGQARVGQETQYF.